This T cell receptor (beta chain) originates from a study of blood T cell repertoires in COVID-19. Sequencing used immunoSEQ multiplex PCR; TCRdb keeps in-frame clones, though not all of them. Seen here are about 120,000 clones, around 83% observed once, and the top ten hold 3.4%. This clone was recorded only once. Germline assignment: CDR1 LNHNV and CDR2 YYDKDF (reference sequence). The CDR3 is 13 amino acids. V was trimmed by 6 bases and J by 0 bases, leaving 8 bases between them. The chain employs TRBV15 and TRBJ1-2, with D uncertain. The sample comprised peripheral blood. The source of this sequence is a man aged 40-55 years with acute or convalescent COVID-19. The CDR3 is CATRLDSNYGYTF. The CDR3, as DNA: TGTGCCACCAGACTCGACTCTAACTATGGCTACACCTTC.